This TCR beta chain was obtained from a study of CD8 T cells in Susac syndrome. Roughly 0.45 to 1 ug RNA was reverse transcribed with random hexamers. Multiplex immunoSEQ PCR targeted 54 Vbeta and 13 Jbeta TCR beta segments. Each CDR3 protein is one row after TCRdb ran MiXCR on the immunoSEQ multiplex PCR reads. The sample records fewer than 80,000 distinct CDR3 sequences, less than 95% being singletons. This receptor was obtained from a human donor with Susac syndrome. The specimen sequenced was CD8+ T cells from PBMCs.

The CDR3 coding sequence is TGTGCCAGCAGTTACGGAGGGGGCGGCGGCACCGGGGAGCTGTTTTTT. Protein sequence: CASSYGGGGGTGELFF. The chain couples TRBV6-5 to TRBJ2-2, with a possible D match to TRBD1 (7 bases). This CDR3 is built from 16 residues. Trimming removed 2 bases at V and 4 bases at J, with 14 bases between. Looked up from germline, CDR1 is MNHEY and CDR2 is SVGAGI.